These T cell receptor beta chains were read from a single sample in a study of CD8 T cells in Susac syndrome. MiXCR was run by TCRdb on the immunoSEQ multiplex PCR reads, yielding one entry per CDR3 protein. The data hold 100,000 or so distinct CDR3 sequences, with around 90% observed a single time. The sequenced sample consisted of CD4+ T cells from PBMCs. The origin of the receptors is a human donor in good health. Each CDR3 is given with its conserved first and last residue. D genes are given only for firm matches. A clone size is listed for some rows: how often the clone was seen (once, few, many), or a class if it is expanded.

clone_size j_call v_call d_call cdr3_nt cdr3_aa
once TRBJ2-5 TRBV9 . TGTGCCAGCAGCGTAGGTATCCGGGACCAAGAGACCCAGTACTTC CASSVGIRDQETQYF
. TRBJ1-1 TRBV5-4 . TGTGCCAGCAGGTACGGTGTTGAAGCTTTCTTT CASRYGVEAFF
. TRBJ1-6 TRBV30 TRBD1 TGTGCCTGGAGTGTAGACAGGGGAAATTCACCCCTCCACTTT CAWSVDRGNSPLHF
. TRBJ1-1 TRBV5-1 TRBD1 TGCGCCAGCACTACGACAGGGGGGAGCACTGAAGCTTTCTTT CASTTTGGSTEAFF
. TRBJ2-3 TRBV7-2 . TGTGCCAGCAGCCCCCGCGGGCTAACGGAGACGCAGTATTTT CASSPRGLTETQYF
. TRBJ1-2 TRBV14 . TGTGCCAGCAGCGTCCTTGGACAGACGAATGTTGGCTACACCTTC CASSVLGQTNVGYTF
. TRBJ2-1 TRBV29-1 TRBD2 TGCAGCGTTGAAGGCCTAGCGGGAGCCCCTAGTGAGCAGTTCTTC CSVEGLAGAPSEQFF
. TRBJ2-1 TRBV6-1 . TGTGCCAGCAGTGAGGCTTCGGCTGGATACAATGAGCAGTTCTTC CASSEASAGYNEQFF
. TRBJ1-1 TRBV29-1 . TGCAGCGTTGATCGGTCATATGCTGAAGCTTTCTTT CSVDRSYAEAFF
. TRBJ1-2 TRBV25-1 . TGTGCCAGCAGCCAGCATGGCTACACCTTC CASSQHGYTF
. TRBJ1-2 TRBV9 . TGTGCCAGCAGCGTAGAAGCGGGGGCGACTCCTAACTATGGCTACACCTTC CASSVEAGATPNYGYTF
. TRBJ1-5 TRBV19 . TGTGCCAGTAGTATGAATATTCTCAATCAGCCCCAGCATTTT CASSMNILNQPQHF
. TRBJ1-4 TRBV30 . TGTGCCTGGATGGGGGCAGAAAAACTGTTTTTT CAWMGAEKLFF
. TRBJ2-3 TRBV5-1 . TGCGCCAGCAGCTTGGACCGGGGCCCTCGGGATACGCAGTATTTT CASSLDRGPRDTQYF
. TRBJ2-2 TRBV6-2/TRBV6-3 . TGTGCCAGCAGTCCCCCGGGGTACACCGGGGAGCTGTTTTTT CASSPPGYTGELFF
. TRBJ2-2 TRBV11-1 TRBD2 TGTGCCAGCAGCTTCCCTCGGACTAGCGGGAACACCGGGGAGCTGTTTTTT CASSFPRTSGNTGELFF
. TRBJ1-4 TRBV19 . TGTGCCAGTAGTATAGACTCCTCTACGGCCTCAAATGAAAAACTGTTTTTT CASSIDSSTASNEKLFF
. TRBJ1-6 TRBV3-1 . TGTGCCAGCAGCCTAGACCTGGCGATAAGGGGTTCACCCCTCCACTTT CASSLDLAIRGSPLHF
. TRBJ1-2 TRBV28 TRBD1 TGTGCCAGCACCACTTGGACAGGGGGATCCTCTAACTATGGCTACACCTTC CASTTWTGGSSNYGYTF
. TRBJ1-2 TRBV27 TRBD1 TGTGCCAGCAGTTTAGCCCCCGGGACAGGGTCCGGCTACACCTTC CASSLAPGTGSGYTF
. TRBJ2-3 TRBV7-2 . TGTGCCAGCAGCTTGAACAGGGCCACAGATACGCAGTATTTT CASSLNRATDTQYF
. TRBJ1-3 TRBV5-4 . TGTGCCAGCAGCTCACGTTCGTTCTCTGGAAACACCATATATTTT CASSSRSFSGNTIYF
. TRBJ1-1 TRBV23-1 . TGCGCCAGCAGTCAATCGGTTTCGCGGGCGCGAGTCACTGAAGCTTTCTTT CASSQSVSRARVTEAFF
. TRBJ2-3 TRBV28 TRBD1 TGTGCCAGCACCCTATCGGAGACAGGGAGAACAGATACGCAGTATTTT CASTLSETGRTDTQYF
. TRBJ2-1 TRBV4-2 . TGTGCCAGCAGCCAAGAGGATGAGCAGTTCTTC CASSQEDEQFF
. TRBJ2-2 TRBV28 . TGTGCCAGCAGCTCCACGGGGCACACCGGGGAGCTGTTTTTT CASSSTGHTGELFF
. TRBJ2-1 TRBV30 TRBD2 TGTGCCTCTTCCGTAGCGGGATTGGATGAGCAGTTCTTC CASSVAGLDEQFF
. TRBJ2-3 TRBV7-2 TRBD2 TGTGCCAGCAGGCCGGCGGGGGGGAAGACAGATACGCAGTATTTT CASRPAGGKTDTQYF
. TRBJ2-3 TRBV6-1 . TGTGCCAGTGCCGGGACAAAGGGGGCAGATACGCAGTATTTT CASAGTKGADTQYF
. TRBJ1-4 TRBV30 TRBD1 TGTGCCGTCGGCGGCAGGGGGAATGAAAAACTGTTTTTT CAVGGRGNEKLFF
. TRBJ2-1 TRBV14 . TGTGCCAGCAGCCAACACAATGAGCAGTTCTTC CASSQHNEQFF
. TRBJ2-2 TRBV19 TRBD1 TGTGCCAGTAGTGGGCCTCACAGGGGGCCCGGGGAGCTGTTTTTT CASSGPHRGPGELFF
. TRBJ2-1 TRBV7-3 . TGTGCCAGCAGCCCCGCAGTTTACAATGAGCAGTTCTTC CASSPAVYNEQFF
. TRBJ1-4 TRBV7-2 TRBD1 TGTGCCACCGGGGACAGCTTTAATGAAAAACTGTTTTTT CATGDSFNEKLFF
. TRBJ1-2 TRBV6-2/TRBV6-3 . TGTGCCAGCACTAGAGCGACGGGAGGCTACACCTTC CASTRATGGYTF
few TRBJ2-5 TRBV12-3/TRBV12-4 . TGTGCCAGCAGTTTAGGGCAGCAAGAGACCCAGTACTTC CASSLGQQETQYF
. TRBJ2-7 TRBV29-1 TRBD1 TGCAGCGTTGAAGGGACAGGGGATAGCGAGCAGTACTTC CSVEGTGDSEQYF
. TRBJ2-2 TRBV7-9 . TGTGCCAGCAGCTCAGGAGGGACGGGCACCGGGGAGCTGTTTTTT CASSSGGTGTGELFF
few TRBJ1-2 TRBV30 TRBD1 TGTGCCTGGAGGGCTGACAGGGTCCGGTATGGCTACACCTTC CAWRADRVRYGYTF
. TRBJ2-2 TRBV19 TRBD1 TGTGCCAGTAGCACAGGGGGCACGACCGGGGAGCTGTTTTTT CASSTGGTTGELFF
. TRBJ2-1 TRBV4-2 TRBD2 TGTGCCAGCAGCCCAGGACTAGCGGGAGCGTCCAATGAGCAGTTCTTC CASSPGLAGASNEQFF
once TRBJ1-3 TRBV20-1 . TGCAGTGCCTTAGGGGGGGCAGGGAATGGAAACACCATATATTTT CSALGGAGNGNTIYF
. TRBJ2-3 TRBV1 . TGCACCAGCCCCAGCGGGAGGGCCGAGGAAGATACGCAGTATTTT CTSPSGRAEEDTQYF
once TRBJ1-1 TRBV30 . TGTGCCTGGAGTCCCATACGAGGGCCCACTGAAGCTTTCTTT CAWSPIRGPTEAFF
. TRBJ2-7 TRBV5-8 . TGTGCCAGCAGCTTGATATTCGGGTCCTACGAGCAGTACTTC CASSLIFGSYEQYF
. TRBJ2-2 TRBV5-1 . TGCGCCAGCAGCGTAAGACAGGCTCACACCGGGGAGCTGTTTTTT CASSVRQAHTGELFF
once TRBJ2-7 TRBV20-1 TRBD1 TGCAGTGCTCGCGTAGTACAGGGGTACTACGAGCAGTACTTC CSARVVQGYYEQYF
. TRBJ1-2 TRBV23-1 . TGCGCCAGCAGTCCGACATTCCGGGGGGCGCGTAGTAGTGACTATGGCTACACCTTC CASSPTFRGARSSDYGYTF
. TRBJ2-1 TRBV12-2 . TGTGCAAGTCGCTTTAATGGCCAATTGTATGAGCAGTTCTTC CASRFNGQLYEQFF
. TRBJ2-7 TRBV6-1 . TGTGCCAGCAGCCTATTAGGGCCACAGGGACCAACCTACGAGCAGTACTTC CASSLLGPQGPTYEQYF
. TRBJ2-1 TRBV25-1 TRBD1 TGTGCCAGCAGGAGGGACAGGGGGCGAGGTGAGCAGTTCTTC CASRRDRGRGEQFF
. TRBJ2-5 TRBV24-1 . TGTGCCACCAGTGAGGAGGGACCGCTGGAGACCCAGTACTTC CATSEEGPLETQYF
. TRBJ2-3 TRBV6-1 TRBD1 TGTGCCAGCAGTGACGACAGGGCATTTTCAGATACGCAGTATTTT CASSDDRAFSDTQYF